This T cell receptor beta chain emerged from a study of blood T cell repertoires in COVID-19. Study as a whole: Acute and convalescent COVID-19 specimens originated in the United States, Italy and Spain. T cells, B-cell-depleted T cells, or PBMCs supplied cDNA or gDNA.

Under the authors' procedure: Estimates of nucleated cell counts were drawn from the amplification of reference gene primers. Clones were read by immunoSEQ multiplex PCR, and TCRdb kept only the in-frame ones, dropping some. Clone size and the V and J calls come from that table; the DNA yielded D and trimming. The data show approximately 400,000 clones, with more than 80% seen just once and about 1.2% held by the top ten. This CDR3 comprises 15 residues. The germline V gene has CDR1 LGHDT and CDR2 YNNKEL (reference sequence). V was clipped by 1 base and J by 3 bases; unmatched bases: 2. The V gene is TRBV3-1 (or the pseudogene TRBV3-2), the J gene TRBJ1-2; 10 bases line up with TRBD1. Sequenced sample: peripheral blood. The clonotype comes from a man between 35 and 55 years old with acute or convalescent COVID-19. CDR3 sequence (DNA): TGTGCCAGCAGCCAAGCGGGACAGGGGCACTATGGCTACACCTTC. Translation: CASSQAGQGHYGYTF.